This T cell receptor beta chain was captured in a study of blood T cell repertoires in COVID-19. About the research overall: Samples came from the United States, Italy and Spain, spanning acute and convalescent COVID-19. T cells, B-cell-depleted T cells, or PBMCs provided the cDNA or gDNA that served as material.

Followed longitudinally, the Seattle patients had been enrolled during active infection. Methods used by the authors: Nucleated cell number was recorded as an estimate derived from reference gene primer amplification. Sequenced by immunoSEQ multiplex PCR; TCRdb stores in-frame clones only, minus some. D and trimming were read from the DNA, whereas the V and J calls and clone size are those reported in that table. The sample lists 150,000 to 200,000 clones; 65% to 90% were seen once. The TCR sequence derives from a middle-aged woman with COVID-19, enrolled during active disease. Sequencing used peripheral blood.

The CDR3 DNA reads TGTGCCATCAGGAGCGGGGTTAGCACAGATACGCAGTATTTT. Translation: CAIRSGVSTDTQYF. V usage is TRBV10-3 and J usage is TRBJ2-3; TRBD2 agrees at 7 bases. The V and J ends lost 6 bases and 0 bases, in that order; junction bases with no gene match: 3. This CDR3 has 14 amino acids. The germline V gene encodes CDR1 ENHRY and CDR2 SYGVKD.